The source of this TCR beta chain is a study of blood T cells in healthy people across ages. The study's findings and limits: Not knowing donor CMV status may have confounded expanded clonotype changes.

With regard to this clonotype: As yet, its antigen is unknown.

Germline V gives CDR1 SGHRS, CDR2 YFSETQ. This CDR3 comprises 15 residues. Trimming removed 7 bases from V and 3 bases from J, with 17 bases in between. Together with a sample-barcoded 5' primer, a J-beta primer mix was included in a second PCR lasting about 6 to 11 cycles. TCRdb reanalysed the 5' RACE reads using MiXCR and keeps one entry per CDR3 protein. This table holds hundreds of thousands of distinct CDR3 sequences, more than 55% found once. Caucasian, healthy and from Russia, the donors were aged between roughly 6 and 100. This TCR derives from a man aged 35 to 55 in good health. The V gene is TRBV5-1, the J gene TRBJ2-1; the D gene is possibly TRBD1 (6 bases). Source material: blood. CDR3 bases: TGCGCCAGCTCGGCAGGACAGAGCTACTACAATGAGCAGTTCTTC. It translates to CASSAGQSYYNEQFF. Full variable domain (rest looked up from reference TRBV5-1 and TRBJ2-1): KAGVTQTPRYLIKTRGQQVTLSCSPISGHRSVSWYQQTPGQGLQFLFEYFSETQRNKGNFPGRFSGRQFSNSRSEMNVSTLELGDSALYLCASSAGQSYYNEQFFGPGTRLTVL.